This T cell receptor (beta chain) was found in a study of blood T cell repertoires in COVID-19. Study-level information: Samples taken during acute and convalescent COVID-19 were collected in the United States, Italy and Spain. PBMCs, B-cell-depleted T cells, or T cells were the source of the cDNA or gDNA that made up the material.

CDR1 is KGHSH, CDR2 LQKENI, per germline. This CDR3 is built from 14 residues. Trimming took 4 bases from V and 2 from J; bases not matched to a gene: 3. In the original processing: Reference gene primer amplification gave nucleated cell count estimates. Assay: immunoSEQ multiplex PCR; the TCRdb copy retains only in-frame clones and omits some. Clonal size and the V and J genes are those of that table, whereas D and trimming came from the DNA. This table holds some 70,000 clones, around 90% found once. This clonotype was obtained from a human donor in a cohort sampled during active COVID-19. The chain links TRBV18 to TRBJ1-2; 8 bases line up with TRBD1. Specimen: peripheral blood. The CDR3, as DNA: TGTGCCAGCTCACTCAGACAGGGGAACTATGGCTACACCTTC. Translating it yields CASSLRQGNYGYTF.